A single sample gave rise to the 17 T cell receptor beta chains below, sequenced in a study of tumor-infiltrating lymphocytes in primary liver carcinoma. TCR beta cDNA was reverse-transcribed from about 500 ng of total RNA. The reaction used a constant-region primer and ProtoScript II reverse transcriptase. For TCR beta, libraries were produced by three nested multiplex PCR rounds using slightly modified ARM-PCR. PCR rounds one and two used TRBV1-TRBV30 forward primers with a C-beta reverse primer for around 11 cycles each. Each CDR3 protein gets one entry after TCRdb re-called the multiplex PCR reads with MiXCR. This table holds roughly 55,000 distinct CDR3 sequences, about two thirds found once. RNA and DNA were co-extracted from about 19-30 mg of unsorted bulk tissue. The material sequenced was liver tumor tissue from sampling region 2. Subset noted: tumor region T2, inferior pole. These TCRs come from a man aged 40-50 years with primary liver carcinoma and hepatitis B virus infection.

This clonotype was recorded at least ten times. The chain employs TRBV7-9 and TRBJ1-5; D remains unclear. The CDR3 totals 12 residues. From germline, CDR1 is SEHNR and CDR2 FQNEAQ (reference sequence). The V gene lost 3 bases and the J gene lost 6 bases, with 6 bases spanning the gap. This CDR3 reads CASSFEGQPQHF. In DNA form, the CDR3 reads TGTGCCAGCAGCTTCGAAGGTCAGCCCCAGCATTTT.

As for this clonotype: This may be a read error: a much more frequent sequence differs by one nucleotide. The J gene is TRBJ2-7, the V gene TRBV11-2; 8 positions match TRBD1. Germline V CDR1 and CDR2: SGHAT, FQNNGV. CDR3 size: 16 residues. DNA for the CDR3: TGTGCCAGCAACTTAGCAGGGGGCCCCTTTGACTACGAGCAGTACTTC. Translation gives CASNLAGGPFDYEQYF.

At least ten counts were recorded for this clonotype. J is TRBJ2-3 and V is TRBV5-1; D is uncertain. Per germline, CDR1 SGHRS and CDR2 YFSETQ. There are 18 residues in the CDR3. The ends were cut back, 0 bases at V and 0 bases at J, with 17 bases in the middle. CDR3 sequence (DNA): TGCGCCAGCAGCTTGGTTTGGACCAAACGACCTAGCACAGATACGCAGTATTTT. The encoded protein is CASSLVWTKRPSTDTQYF. Full variable domain (rest looked up from reference TRBV5-1 and TRBJ2-3): KAGVTQTPRYLIKTRGQQVTLSCSPISGHRSVSWYQQTPGQGLQFLFEYFSETQRNKGNFPGRFSGRQFSNSRSEMNVSTLELGDSALYLCASSLVWTKRPSTDTQYFGPGTRLTVL.

J is TRBJ1-6 and V is TRBV4-1, with 8 positions matching TRBD1. Germline V gene data show CDR1 as MGHRA and CDR2 as YSYEKL. The CDR3 consists of 16 residues. Unmatched junction bases numbered 9, after V lost 3 bases and J lost 8 bases. DNA of the CDR3: TGCGCCAGCAGCCACCATCCACAGGGGGTGGATTCACCCCTCCACTTT. Translated, it gives CASSHHPQGVDSPLHF.

Remarks on this clonotype: A single base separates this from a much larger clone, so it may be a read error. The rearrangement joins TRBV11-2 to TRBJ2-2; D gene uncertain. The CDR3 spans 15 residues. Germline CDR1 and CDR2: SGHAT and FQNNGV. The CDR3 DNA follows: TGTGCCAACAGCCCTCCGCAAGGACCGACCGGGGAGCTGTTTTTT. Protein: CANSPPQGPTGELFF.

At least ten counts were recorded for this clonotype. J is TRBJ2-7 and V is TRBV4-3; no clear D gene. V was shortened by 0 bases and J by 2 bases, with 11 bases between the two germline ends. Germline-derived CDR1 and CDR2 are LGHNA and YSLEER. CDR3 length equals 15 residues. CDR3 in amino acids: CASSQDLNGAYEQYF. CDR3 bases: TGCGCCAGCAGCCAAGATCTGAACGGAGCCTACGAGCAGTACTTC.

The table lists this clonotype with many counts. The chain has TRBV28 and TRBJ2-7; D possibly corresponds to TRBD1 (6 bases). The V and J ends lost 8 bases and 7 bases respectively, with 24 bases between them. Germline V gene sequence: CDR1 MDHEN, CDR2 SYDVKM. The CDR3 is 15 residues long. CDR3 bases: TGTGCCAGCGGACAATTCCCACCGACAGGACAGGAGCAGTACTTC. It yields the protein CASGQFPPTGQEQYF.

The V gene is TRBV5-4, the J gene TRBJ1-1, with D tentatively TRBD1 (6 bases). Per germline, CDR1 SGHNT and CDR2 YYREEE (reference sequence). The CDR3 length is 15 residues. The DNA for the CDR3 is TGTGCGAATAGATCGGGGGGCTACATGAACACTGAAGCTTTCTTT. Translated, it gives CANRSGGYMNTEAFF.

Notes on this clonotype: The germline gene is not matched at one end of the junction; a read error may be the cause. The CDR3, as DNA: TGTGACAGCAGCCCTAGCCCAATCCAGGGTACTGGGCGGGTGACCCAGTACTTC. Its translation: CDSSPSPIQGTGRVTQYF. V usage is TRBV11-2 and J usage is TRBJ2-5; D tentatively fits TRBD1 or TRBD2 (5 bases each). CDR1 SGHAT and CDR2 FQNNGV come from the germline V gene. The CDR3 runs 18 residues.

Turning to this clonotype: Sequence at one end of the junction differs from germline and may be a read error. This sequence joins TRBV6-1 and TRBJ2-2; 11 nucleotides agree with TRBD2. The CDR3 is 14 residues long. Germline values: CDR1 MNHNS, CDR2 SASEGT. The CDR3 loop reads CARGGLAVTGVLFF. The CDR3 DNA follows: TGTGCCAGAGGGGGACTAGCGGTGACCGGGGTGCTGTTTTTT.

The chain is built from TRBV28 and TRBJ1-1; 8 nucleotides agree with TRBD1. Germline assignment: CDR1 MDHEN and CDR2 SYDVKM. V lost 10 bases to trimming and J lost 1 base; unmatched junction nucleotides: 5. There are 13 residues in the CDR3. The CDR3 loop is CAIRQGTNTEAFF. For the CDR3, the DNA is TGTGCCATACGACAGGGGACGAACACTGAAGCTTTCTTT.

V usage is TRBV11-1 and J usage is TRBJ1-2; D uncertain. CDR1 and CDR2 (germline): SGHAT, FQDESV (reference sequence). The CDR3 runs 13 residues. The germline V and J ends were trimmed by 3 bases and 1 base, with 6 bases remaining between them. The CDR3 loop reads CASSLVHNYGYTF. CDR3 bases: TGTGCCAGCAGCTTGGTCCATAACTATGGCTACACCTTC.

Comment on this clonotype: One base away lies a much larger clone, so this may be a sequencing read error. This chain links TRBV10-1 with TRBJ2-5; perhaps TRBD2 as D (5 bases). Germline CDR1 is WNHNN and CDR2 is SYGVQD (reference sequence). This CDR3 region has 14 residues. The CDR3 nucleotides are TGCACCAGCAGCCATACTAGGGCGGGAGAGACCCAGTACTTC. Translating gives CTSSHTRAGETQYF.

Comment on this clonotype: A much bigger clone sits one base away, suggesting this may be a read error. The rearrangement links TRBV28 to TRBJ2-7, with D maybe TRBD2 (6 bases). CDR3 length equals 16 residues. The germline V gene has CDR1 MDHEN and CDR2 SYDVKM. CDR3 DNA: TGTGTCAGCAGTTCCTTCCCCAGGGTTCCGGGGGACGAGCAGTACTTC. The encoded protein is CVSSSFPRVPGDEQYF.

On this clonotype itself: This may come from a read error, since a much larger clone is one base off. The J gene is TRBJ2-1, the V gene TRBV29-1, with 7 bases aligning to TRBD1. This CDR3 region has 12 residues. The germline CDR1 and CDR2 sequences are SQVTM and ANQGSEA. The CDR3 loop is CIVKIPGQLQFF. The DNA of the CDR3 is TGCATCGTTAAAATCCCGGGACAGTTGCAGTTCTTC.

The table lists this clonotype with a few counts. The genes are TRBV10-2 and TRBJ2-1; 9 bases are a match to TRBD2. Germline assignment: CDR1 WSHSY and CDR2 SAAADI. There are 13 residues in the CDR3. V shed 7 bases, J shed 10 bases, and the junction held 8 bases outside the gene matches. CDR3 protein: CASIPGLAREQFF. The CDR3 nucleotides read TGCGCCAGCATCCCGGGACTAGCTAGGGAGCAGTTCTTC.

Regarding this clonotype: An end of the junction differs from the germline gene, which may be a read error. J is TRBJ2-7 and V is TRBV7-9; a possible D gene is TRBD2 (7 bases). The length of the CDR3 is 14 residues. CDR1 is SEHNR, CDR2 FQNEAQ, per germline (reference sequence). This CDR3 reads CASNLGGETYEHYF. The CDR3 DNA reads as TGTGCCAGCAACTTAGGGGGGGAAACCTACGAGCACTACTTC.